The 7 T cell receptor beta chains reported below all come from one sample, sequenced in a study of blood T cells in healthy people across ages. A second PCR, run for roughly 7 to 11 cycles, used a sample-barcoded 5' primer plus a J-beta primer mix. TCRdb redid the calling of the 5' RACE reads with MiXCR, one entry per CDR3 protein. This table has around 870,000 distinct CDR3 sequences, around 26% appearing once. Sequenced material: blood. The receptor set was obtained from a woman older than 75 in good health.

This clonotype came up a few times. This chain links TRBV7-3 with TRBJ2-5; 13 bases are shared with TRBD2. The CDR3 length is 16 residues. Losses at the gene ends were 5 bases for V and 4 bases for J; bases not matched to a gene: 7. Per germline, CDR1 SGHTA and CDR2 FQGTGA. The CDR3 coding sequence is TGTGCCAGCAGCAGAACTAGCGGGAGGGGCCCAGAGACCCAGTACTTC. It encodes CASSRTSGRGPETQYF.

The rearrangement joins TRBV12-3 or TRBV12-4 to TRBJ1-1, with TRBD1 as a possible D gene (6 bases). V lost 2 bases and J lost 1, with 14 bases in between. There are 16 residues in the CDR3. The chain's CDR3 is CASSLNRVGENTEAFF. As DNA, the CDR3 is TGTGCCAGCAGTTTAAACAGGGTAGGCGAGAACACTGAAGCTTTCTTT.

The chain links TRBV27 to TRBJ2-7; D is possibly TRBD1 or TRBD2 (5 bases each). The J call may be mistaken, given a closer DNA end match to TRBJ2-5. This CDR3 has 14 residues. Germline loops: CDR1 MNHEY, CDR2 SMNVEV (reference sequence). Here the CDR3 reads CASRPGPGGKTQYF. CDR3 nucleotide sequence: TGTGCCAGCAGACCGGGACCCGGTGGGAAGACCCAGTACTTC.

This clonotype has ten or more counts. For the CDR3, the DNA is TGCGCCAGCAGCTTGGGGGTAGGGATCGACCAAGAGACCCAGTACTTC. Amino acids: CASSLGVGIDQETQYF. The V gene is TRBV5-1, the J gene TRBJ2-5, with D unresolved. The V end lost 0 bases, the J end lost 0 bases, and 12 bases lay between the germline ends. Germline assignment: CDR1 SGHRS and CDR2 YFSETQ. This CDR3 spans 16 amino acids.

This clonotype appeared a few times. The V and J genes are TRBV3-1 and TRBJ2-3; 7 bases agree with TRBD2. J was trimmed by 8 bases and V by 4 bases; bases with no gene match: 18. This CDR3 is built from 17 residues. CDR1 and CDR2 (germline): LGHDT, YNNKEL (reference sequence). CDR3 in DNA: TGTGCCAGCAGCCGCTCAGGGAGCGGGATTCTCGGGGGTACGCAGTATTTT. It specifies CASSRSGSGILGGTQYF.

This clonotype has a single count. V gene TRBV27 combines with J gene TRBJ1-1; a weak D match, TRBD1 (5 bases). The V gene's germline CDR1 is MNHEY and CDR2 SMNVEV (reference sequence). The CDR3 spans 14 residues. Trimming shortened V by 5 bases and J by 3 bases, and 13 bases separated the two germline ends. CDR3: CASSTRTHHTEAFF. As DNA, the CDR3 is TGTGCCAGCAGTACCCGGACACACCACACTGAAGCTTTCTTT.

The J gene is TRBJ2-1, the V gene TRBV20-1; the match to TRBD1 covers 8 bases. The J call may be in error: the DNA end matches TRBJ2-7 better. The V gene's germline CDR1 is DFQATT and CDR2 SNEGSKA (reference sequence). The CDR3 is 14 amino acids. DNA for the CDR3: TGCAGTGCAAGGGACAGGACCCCCTACAATGAGCAGTACTTC. Translated: CSARDRTPYNEQYF.